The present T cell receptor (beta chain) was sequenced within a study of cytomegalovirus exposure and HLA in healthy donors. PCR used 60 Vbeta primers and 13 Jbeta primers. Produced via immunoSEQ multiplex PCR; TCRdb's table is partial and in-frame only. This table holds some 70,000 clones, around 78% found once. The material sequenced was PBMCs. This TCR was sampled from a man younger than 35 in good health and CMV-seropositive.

The CDR3 DNA reads TGTGCCAGCAGTACTAGCGGCGTCCACACCGGGGAGCTGTTTTTT. Translated, it gives CASSTSGVHTGELFF. This sequence joins TRBV6-4 and TRBJ2-2; TRBD2 agrees at 8 bases. Germline trimming cut 5 bases from V and 3 bases from J; bases unmatched to any gene: 5. This CDR3 contains 15 residues. The germline V gene has CDR1 MRHNA and CDR2 SNTAGT.